The 19 T cell receptor beta chains below come from one sample, sequenced in a study of cytomegalovirus exposure and HLA in healthy donors. PCR employed 60 Vbeta and 13 Jbeta primers. Clones were sequenced by immunoSEQ multiplex PCR, and TCRdb holds only the in-frame ones, with some missing. Its table lists just under 65,000 clones. Sequenced sample: PBMCs. The origin of the receptors is a boy between 5 and 17 years old in good health and CMV-seronegative.

Here the CDR3 DNA reads TGTGCCAGCAGTGAAGTCGCTACCAAGAGGAAGTATTTT. This gives the protein CASSEVATKRKYF. The chain joins TRBV25-1 to TRBJ2-3; D gene unclear. CDR1 is MGHDK and CDR2 is SYGVNS in the germline V gene. The CDR3 sequence is 13 residues long. V was pared by 2 bases and J by 13 bases, with 16 bases between.

The V and J genes are TRBV5-1 and TRBJ1-4; TRBD1 matches 9 bases. Losses at the gene ends were 6 bases for V and 8 bases for J; bases not matched to a gene: 11. Germline CDR1 and CDR2: SGHRS and YFSETQ. The CDR3 has 15 amino acids. The CDR3, as DNA: TGCGCCAGCACCCCCGGGACAGGGAGAAGCGAAAAACTGTTTTTT. Translating gives CASTPGTGRSEKLFF.

The chain links TRBV4-3 to TRBJ2-7; TRBD1 aligns across 11 bases. This CDR3 contains 16 residues. The V gene's germline CDR1 is LGHNA and CDR2 YSLEER. Trimming cost V 4 bases and J 3 bases; bases outside gene matches: 8. CDR3 loop: CASSLNTGTGGYEQYF. CDR3 bases: TGCGCCAGCAGCCTGAATACTGGGACAGGGGGCTACGAGCAGTACTTC.

The chain is built from TRBV30 and TRBJ2-7, with a possible D match to TRBD1 (7 bases). CDR1 is GTSNPN and CDR2 is SVGIG in the germline V gene (reference sequence). Trimming took off 2 bases at V and 2 bases at J, with 13 bases between the two ends. The CDR3 consists of 14 residues. The chain's CDR3 is CAWSRGTVTYEQYF. The CDR3 nucleotides are TGTGCCTGGAGTCGGGGGACAGTTACCTACGAGCAGTACTTC.

J is TRBJ1-2 and V is TRBV7-2; D ambiguous. The CDR3 has 13 amino acids. V lost 5 bases, J lost 6 bases, and 13 bases lay in between. The germline CDR1 and CDR2 sequences are SGHTA and FQGNSA. CDR3 protein: CASSPQEGHGYTF. CDR3 nucleotide sequence: TGTGCCAGCAGCCCCCAGGAGGGTCATGGCTACACCTTC.

This chain uses TRBV5-1 with TRBJ2-1; maybe TRBD2 (6 bases). The CDR3 totals 13 residues. V dropped 0 bases and J dropped 14 bases, with 15 bases sitting between them. Germline CDR1 is SGHRS and CDR2 is YFSETQ. CDR3 in amino acids: CASSLAPSGSEFF. DNA for the CDR3: TGCGCCAGCAGCTTGGCCCCGTCCGGGAGTGAGTTCTTC.

The chain joins TRBV6-5 to TRBJ2-7; 9 nucleotides agree with TRBD2. The germline gives CDR1 MNHEY, CDR2 SVGAGI. There are 15 residues in the CDR3. With 4 bases clipped from V and 4 bases from J, the junction kept 8 bases outside the gene matches. The CDR3: CASSFQAGGWYEQYF. In nucleotides, the CDR3 is TGTGCCAGCAGTTTCCAAGCGGGAGGCTGGTACGAGCAGTACTTC.

The chain is built from TRBV11-3 and TRBJ1-1; 7 positions agree with TRBD1. Germline values: CDR1 SGHNT, CDR2 YENEEA. V lost 2 bases to trimming and J lost 8 bases; unmatched junction nucleotides: 5. This CDR3 comprises 13 residues. For the CDR3, the DNA is TGTGCCAGCAGCTTACAACAGGGGCTCGAAGCTTTCTTT. Translated: CASSLQQGLEAFF.

CDR3 coding DNA: TGCGCCAGCAGCAGCCGACAGCGAACTTACGCGAACACCGGGGAGCTGTTTTTT. Protein product: CASSSRQRTYANTGELFF. The J gene is TRBJ2-2, the V gene TRBV5-1, with D tentatively TRBD1 (5 bases). V was cut by 4 bases and J by 0 bases, with 19 bases left in between. CDR1 and CDR2 from the germline V gene are SGHRS and YFSETQ. The CDR3 is made up of 18 amino acids.

The rearrangement uses TRBV10-2 and TRBJ2-1, with D perhaps TRBD2 (6 bases). The V end was cut by 5 bases, the J end by 8 bases, with 16 bases between. Looked up from germline, CDR1 is WSHSY and CDR2 is SAAADI. The CDR3 runs 14 residues. In DNA, the CDR3 is TGCGCCAGCAGTTGGAGGGAGGCCAGGGATGAGCAGTTCTTC. Translated, it gives CASSWREARDEQFF.

The chain couples TRBV5-1 to TRBJ2-1, with D perhaps TRBD1 (5 bases). Trimming shortened V by 0 bases and J by 5 bases, and 9 bases separated the two germline ends. Germline CDR1 reads SGHRS; CDR2 reads YFSETQ. CDR3 length: 14 residues. CDR3 in amino acids: CASSLGQGHNEQFF. DNA of the CDR3: TGCGCCAGCAGCTTGGGGCAGGGCCACAATGAGCAGTTCTTC.

The V call is TRBV25-1, the J call TRBJ1-3, with D hard to call. Trimming shortened V by 8 bases and J by 0 bases, and 17 bases separated the two germline ends. CDR1 is MGHDK and CDR2 is SYGVNS in the germline V gene. CDR3 length: 16 residues. As DNA, the CDR3 is TGTGCCAGCCACCCCCCCGGGGAAAGCTCTGGAAACACCATATATTTT. This codes for CASHPPGESSGNTIYF. The full variable domain, its missing parts supplied by reference TRBV25-1 and TRBJ1-3, is EADIYQTPRYLVIGTGKKITLECSQTMGHDKMYWYQQDPGMELHLIHYSYGVNSTEKGDLSSESTVSRIRTEHFPLTLESARPSHTSQYLCASHPPGESSGNTIYFGEGSWLTVV.

DNA of the CDR3: TGTGCCTGGGGGGGCGGGACAGGGCAAGAGACCCAGTACTTC. The encoded protein is CAWGGGTGQETQYF. This chain links TRBV30 with TRBJ2-5, with TRBD1 identical over 9 bases. Per germline, CDR1 GTSNPN and CDR2 SVGIG (reference sequence). Trimming took 5 bases from V and 2 from J; bases not matched to a gene: 6. CDR3 length: 14 residues.

The V gene is TRBV21-1, the J gene TRBJ1-5; the DNA was not used to check the table's D call, TRBD1. TRBV21-1 is recorded as a pseudogene. This CDR3 has 16 amino acids. In nucleotides, the CDR3 is TGTGCCAGCAGCAAAAGAAGACAGGTTAGCAATCAGCCCCAGCATTTT. Its protein product is CASSKRRQVSNQPQHF.

The J gene is TRBJ1-5, the V gene TRBV14; D might be TRBD1 (5 bases). V lost 1 base and J 6 bases, leaving 7 bases between the germline ends. CDR1 and CDR2 from the germline V gene are SGHDN and FVKESK. The CDR3 is 13 residues long. CDR3 bases: TGTGCCAGCAGCCAAGTGGGGGGTCAGCCCCAGCATTTT. This translates into CASSQVGGQPQHF.

The rearrangement uses TRBV9 and TRBJ2-5, with 7 bases aligning to TRBD2. CDR3 length: 16 amino acids. Germline lookup yields CDR1 SGDLS and CDR2 YYNGEE. The J segment lost 1 base and the V segment lost 4 bases, leaving 10 bases of the junction unmatched. CDR3 sequence: CASSPRGSGSQETQYF. CDR3 DNA sequence: TGTGCCAGCAGCCCCCGGGGTAGCGGGTCCCAAGAGACCCAGTACTTC.

V usage is TRBV19 and J usage is TRBJ2-2; 10 bases map to TRBD1. CDR1 is LNHDA and CDR2 is SQIVND in the germline V gene (reference sequence). The ends lost 10 bases at V and 1 base at J; junction bases unmatched: 6. The CDR3 is 15 residues long. The CDR3 coding sequence is TGTGCCACCCGACAGGGGGCTGGGAACACCGGGGAGCTGTTTTTT. It translates to CATRQGAGNTGELFF.

This chain uses TRBV6-1 with TRBJ2-5, with 7 bases fitting TRBD1. Germline loops: CDR1 MNHNS, CDR2 SASEGT. This CDR3 comprises 14 residues. Trimming removed 4 bases from V and 3 bases from J; junction bases left unmatched: 5. This CDR3 reads CASSGAGTEETQYF. DNA for the CDR3: TGTGCCAGCAGTGGGGCCGGGACAGAAGAGACCCAGTACTTC.

On this clone: A read error may produce the germline difference seen at one junction end. The V gene is TRBV11-2, the J gene TRBJ2-1; D might be TRBD1 (5 bases). Germline-derived CDR1 and CDR2 are SGHAT and FQNNGV. The CDR3 consists of 11 residues. The CDR3 coding sequence is TGTGCCAGCAGCTTAGGGACAAGGTTGGTCTTC. Its translation: CASSLGTRLVF.